These T cell receptor beta chains were read from a single sample in a study of cytomegalovirus exposure and HLA in healthy donors. Method: immunoSEQ multiplex PCR; TCRdb's copy keeps in-frame clones and lacks some. This sample has 120,000 to 150,000 clones; 64% occur once, and the top ten carry about 2.9%. The sequenced sample was PBMCs. The receptors derive from a woman in her 30s in good health and CMV-seropositive. The CDR3 runs from the conserved cysteine through the conserved F or W. A D gene is named only where the DNA matches it firmly. The listing skips clone size in some rows; elsewhere it reads once, few, many or a size class.

d_call clone_size j_call v_call cdr3_aa cdr3_nt
TRBD1 few TRBJ1-4 TRBV7-2 CASSRTGATNEKLFF TGTGCCAGCAGCAGGACAGGGGCAACTAATGAAAAACTGTTTTTT
- few TRBJ1-6 TRBV7-6 CASSSGSGTLHF TGTGCCAGCAGCTCTGGCTCAGGGACCCTCCACTTT
- - TRBJ2-2 TRBV28 CASRPTRLLGELFF TGTGCCAGCAGACCCACTAGGCTACTCGGGGAGCTGTTTTTT
TRBD1 - TRBJ2-1 TRBV5-1 CASSLALTQGANVQFF TGCGCCAGCAGCTTGGCCTTGACACAGGGGGCTAATGTGCAGTTCTTC
TRBD2 - TRBJ2-1 TRBV10-1 CASSKASGSGEQFF TGCGCCAGCAGTAAAGCTAGCGGGAGTGGGGAGCAGTTCTTC
TRBD2 - TRBJ2-2 TRBV6-5 CASRGLAGGTGELFF TGTGCCAGCAGAGGACTAGCGGGGGGCACCGGGGAGCTGTTTTTT
TRBD2 - TRBJ2-5 TRBV18 CASSPSGEGETQYF TGTGCCAGCTCACCTAGCGGGGAGGGAGAGACCCAGTACTTC
- - TRBJ1-6 TRBV6-5 CASRDPAGVTPLHF TGTGCCAGCAGAGACCCCGCAGGGGTCACACCCCTCCACTTT
TRBD1 - TRBJ2-3 TRBV5-4 CASSSGQGALGIDTQYF TGTGCCAGCAGCTCGGGACAGGGGGCTTTAGGAATAGATACGCAGTATTTT
TRBD2 few TRBJ2-5 TRBV6-6 CASSYRTGTSEETQYF TGTGCCAGCAGCTACAGAACCGGGACTAGCGAAGAGACCCAGTACTTC
TRBD1 - TRBJ2-7 TRBV4-1 CASSPSGGTYEQYF TGCGCCAGCAGCCCCTCAGGGGGAACCTACGAGCAGTACTTC
- - TRBJ2-1 TRBV7-2 CASTLDRRGYNEQFF TGTGCCAGCACTTTGGACAGGAGGGGCTACAATGAGCAGTTCTTC
- few TRBJ2-1 TRBV13 CASSLGASNEQFF TGTGCCAGCAGCTTAGGAGCCTCCAATGAGCAGTTCTTC
- few TRBJ1-2 TRBV6-5 CASTLRGNYGYTF TGTGCCAGCACCTTGCGGGGGAACTATGGCTACACCTTC